What follows are 6 T cell receptor beta chains derived from one specimen sequenced in a study of blood T cell repertoires in COVID-19. Some clones are missing from TCRdb's copy, which holds only in-frame ones; the method was immunoSEQ multiplex PCR. The profile shows around 100,000 clones, about 89% of them singletons. The sample was peripheral blood. These receptors all stem from a man in his forties or fifties with COVID-19, enrolled during active disease.

This clone was counted once. The rearrangement links TRBV5-1 to TRBJ2-7; 8 bases align to TRBD2. V lost 1 base to trimming and J lost 2 bases; unmatched junction nucleotides: 8. The germline gives CDR1 SGHRS, CDR2 YFSETQ. This CDR3 is built from 16 residues. In nucleotides, the CDR3 is TGCGCCAGCAGCTTGTCGAGCGGGGGACCTACCTACGAGCAGTACTTC. Translated, it gives CASSLSSGGPTYEQYF.

The J gene is TRBJ2-1, the V gene TRBV11-2; D gene uncertain. Between the trimmed V and J ends, which lost 5 bases and 3 bases, there was a span of 14 bases. The CDR3 runs to 15 residues. Germline V lookup: CDR1 SGHAT, CDR2 FQNNGV. CDR3 nucleotide sequence: TGTGCCAGCAGCAAAATCGGAGCAGACTACAATGAGCAGTTCTTC. This sequence encodes CASSKIGADYNEQFF.

This sequence joins TRBV18 and TRBJ2-1, with 9 bases aligning to TRBD1. This CDR3 spans 15 amino acids. J lost 3 bases, V lost 2 bases, and 2 bases had no gene match. Germline V gene data show CDR1 as KGHSH and CDR2 as LQKENI. In DNA form, the CDR3 reads TGTGCCAGCTCACCAGGGACAGGGTTCTACAATGAGCAGTTCTTC. Its protein is CASSPGTGFYNEQFF.

The chain recombines TRBV5-1 with TRBJ2-7; TRBD2 matches 7 bases. This CDR3 contains 13 residues. Germline V lookup: CDR1 SGHRS, CDR2 YFSETQ. J lost 7 bases, V lost 0 bases, and 4 bases had no gene match. The DNA for the CDR3 is TGCGCCAGCAGCTTGGAGTGGGAGGGTGAGCAGTACTTC. Translating it yields CASSLEWEGEQYF.

This clone has only a few counts. J is TRBJ1-1 and V is TRBV30; 9 nucleotides agree with TRBD1. After removal of 4 bases from V and 5 bases from J, the junction contained 8 bases not matched to a gene. The CDR3 is made up of 14 amino acids. CDR1 and CDR2 from the germline V gene are GTSNPN and SVGIG (reference sequence). CDR3 protein: CAWKGTGRRTEAFF. CDR3 coding DNA: TGTGCCTGGAAAGGGACAGGGAGAAGGACTGAAGCTTTCTTT.

V usage is TRBV12-3 or TRBV12-4 and J usage is TRBJ1-2; perhaps TRBD1 as D (6 bases). Trimming pared 5 bases from V and 5 bases from J, leaving 9 bases between. The CDR3 contains 12 residues. This chain's CDR3 is CASSLQGYGYTF. The CDR3 DNA reads TGTGCCAGCAGTCTCCAGGGGTATGGCTACACCTTC.